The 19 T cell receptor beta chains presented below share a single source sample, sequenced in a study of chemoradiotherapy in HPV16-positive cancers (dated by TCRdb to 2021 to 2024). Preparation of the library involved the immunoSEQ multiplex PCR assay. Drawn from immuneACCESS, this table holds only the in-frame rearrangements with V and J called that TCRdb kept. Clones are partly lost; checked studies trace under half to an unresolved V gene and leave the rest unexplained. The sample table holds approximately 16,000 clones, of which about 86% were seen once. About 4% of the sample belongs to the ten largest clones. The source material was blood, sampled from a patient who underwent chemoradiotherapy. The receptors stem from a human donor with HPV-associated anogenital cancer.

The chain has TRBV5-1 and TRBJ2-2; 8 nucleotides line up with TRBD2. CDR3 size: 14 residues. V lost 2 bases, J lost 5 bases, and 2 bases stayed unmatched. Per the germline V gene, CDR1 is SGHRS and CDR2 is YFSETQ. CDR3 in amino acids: CASSFSGATGELFF. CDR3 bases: TGCGCCAGCAGCTTTAGCGGGGCGACCGGGGAGCTGTTTTTT.

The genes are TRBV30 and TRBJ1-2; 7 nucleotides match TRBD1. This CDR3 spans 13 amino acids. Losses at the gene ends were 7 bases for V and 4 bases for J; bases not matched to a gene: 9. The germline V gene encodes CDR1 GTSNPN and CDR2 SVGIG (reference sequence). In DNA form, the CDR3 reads TGTGCCTCAGCCCGACAGGGCGGCTATGGCTACACCTTC. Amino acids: CASARQGGYGYTF.

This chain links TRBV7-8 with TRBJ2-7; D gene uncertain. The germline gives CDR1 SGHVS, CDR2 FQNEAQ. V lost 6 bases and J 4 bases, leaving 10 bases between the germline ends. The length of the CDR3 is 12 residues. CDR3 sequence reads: CASSQGRYEQYF. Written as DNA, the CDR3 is TGTGCCAGCAGTCAAGGAAGGTACGAGCAGTACTTC. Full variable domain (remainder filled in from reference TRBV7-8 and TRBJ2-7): GAGVSQSPRYKVAKRGQDVALRCDPISGHVSLFWYQQALGQGPEFLTYFQNEAQLDKSGLPSDRFFAERPEGSVSTLKIQRTQQEDSAVYLCASSQGRYEQYFGPGTRLTVT.

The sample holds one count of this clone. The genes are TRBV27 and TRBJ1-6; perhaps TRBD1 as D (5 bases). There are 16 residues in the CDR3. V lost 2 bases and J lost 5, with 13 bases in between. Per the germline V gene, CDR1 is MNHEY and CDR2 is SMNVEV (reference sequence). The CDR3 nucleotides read TGTGCCAGCAGTTTAGGGGGTGGGAGGAATAATTCACCCCTCCACTTT. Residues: CASSLGGGRNNSPLHF.

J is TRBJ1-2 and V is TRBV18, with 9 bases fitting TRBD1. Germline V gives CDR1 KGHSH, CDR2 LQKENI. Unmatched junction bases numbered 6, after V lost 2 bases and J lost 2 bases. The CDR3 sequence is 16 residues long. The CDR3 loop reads CASSPNRQGGNYGYTF. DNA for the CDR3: TGTGCCAGCTCACCAAATCGACAGGGGGGGAACTATGGCTACACCTTC. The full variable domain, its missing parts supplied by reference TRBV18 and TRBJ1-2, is NAGVMQNPRHLVRRRGQEARLRCSPMKGHSHVYWYRQLPEEGLKFMVYLQKENIIDESGMPKERFSAEFPKEGPSILRIQQVVRGDSAAYFCASSPNRQGGNYGYTFGSGTRLTVV.

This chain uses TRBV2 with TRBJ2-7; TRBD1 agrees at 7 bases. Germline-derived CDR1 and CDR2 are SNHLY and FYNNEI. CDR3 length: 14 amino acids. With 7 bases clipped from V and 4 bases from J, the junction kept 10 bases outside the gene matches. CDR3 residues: CASNLQGSYYEQYF. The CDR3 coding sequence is TGTGCCAGCAACTTACAGGGGAGCTATTACGAGCAGTACTTC.

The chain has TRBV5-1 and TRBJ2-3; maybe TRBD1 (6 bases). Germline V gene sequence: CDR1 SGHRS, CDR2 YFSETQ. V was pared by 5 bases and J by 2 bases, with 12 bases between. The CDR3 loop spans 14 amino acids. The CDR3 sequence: CASRAGQNTDTQYF. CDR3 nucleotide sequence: TGCGCCAGCAGAGCCGGACAGAACACAGATACGCAGTATTTT.

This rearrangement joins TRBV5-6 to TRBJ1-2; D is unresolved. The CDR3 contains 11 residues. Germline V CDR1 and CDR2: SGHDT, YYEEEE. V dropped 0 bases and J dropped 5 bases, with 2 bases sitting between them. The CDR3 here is CASSLAYGYTF. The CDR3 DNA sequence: TGTGCCAGCAGCTTGGCTTATGGCTACACCTTC.

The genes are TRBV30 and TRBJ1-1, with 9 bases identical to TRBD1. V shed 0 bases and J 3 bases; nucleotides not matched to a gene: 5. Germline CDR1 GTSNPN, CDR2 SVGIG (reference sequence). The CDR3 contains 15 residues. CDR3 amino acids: CAWSVRTGGDTEAFF. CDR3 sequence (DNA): TGTGCCTGGAGTGTCAGAACAGGGGGCGACACTGAAGCTTTCTTT.

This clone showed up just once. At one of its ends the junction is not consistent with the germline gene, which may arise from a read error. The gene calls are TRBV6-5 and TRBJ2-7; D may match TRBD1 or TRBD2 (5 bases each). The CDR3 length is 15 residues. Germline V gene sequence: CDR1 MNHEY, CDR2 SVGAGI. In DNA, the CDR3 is TGTGCCAGCACTTACTCGGCTGGGGGCTCCTACGAGCAGTACTTC. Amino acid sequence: CASTYSAGGSYEQYF.

The DNA of the CDR3 is TGTGCCAGCAGCTACAGGACAGGGGCGCAAGAGACCCAGTACTTC. This codes for CASSYRTGAQETQYF. The chain couples TRBV27 to TRBJ2-5; 9 bases line up with TRBD1. The junction had 7 bases not matched to a gene; V was cut back by 6 bases and J by 2 bases. Looked up from germline, CDR1 is MNHEY and CDR2 is SMNVEV (reference sequence). There are 15 residues in the CDR3.

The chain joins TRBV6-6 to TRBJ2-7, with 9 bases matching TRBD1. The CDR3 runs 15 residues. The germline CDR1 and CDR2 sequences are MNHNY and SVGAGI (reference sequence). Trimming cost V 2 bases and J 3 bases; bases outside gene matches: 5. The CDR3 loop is CASSYLDRGYYEQYF. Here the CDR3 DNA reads TGTGCCAGCAGTTACCTGGACAGGGGATACTACGAGCAGTACTTC.

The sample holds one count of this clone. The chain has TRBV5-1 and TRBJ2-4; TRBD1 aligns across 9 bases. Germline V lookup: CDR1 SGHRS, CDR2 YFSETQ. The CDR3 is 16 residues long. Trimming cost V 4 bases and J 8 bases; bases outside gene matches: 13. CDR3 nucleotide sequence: TGCGCCAGCAGCCCAGGGACAGGGAAGGGGGTGGACATTCAGTACTTC. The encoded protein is CASSPGTGKGVDIQYF.

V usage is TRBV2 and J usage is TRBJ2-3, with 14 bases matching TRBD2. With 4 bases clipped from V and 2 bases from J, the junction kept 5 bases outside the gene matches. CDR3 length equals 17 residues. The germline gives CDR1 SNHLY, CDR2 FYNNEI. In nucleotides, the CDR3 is TGTGCCAGCAGTGGGACTAGCGGGGGGTCATACACAGATACGCAGTATTTT. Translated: CASSGTSGGSYTDTQYF. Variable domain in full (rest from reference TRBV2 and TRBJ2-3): EPEVTQTPSHQVTQMGQEVILRCVPISNHLYFYWYRQILGQKVEFLVSFYNNEISEKSEIFDDQFSVERPDGSNFTLKIRSTKLEDSAMYFCASSGTSGGSYTDTQYFGPGTRLTVL.

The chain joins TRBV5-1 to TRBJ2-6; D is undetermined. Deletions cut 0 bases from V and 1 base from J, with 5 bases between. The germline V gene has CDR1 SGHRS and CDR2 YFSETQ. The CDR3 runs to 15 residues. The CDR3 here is CASSLGQSGANVLTF. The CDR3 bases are TGCGCCAGCAGCTTGGGACAATCTGGGGCCAACGTCCTGACTTTC.

In DNA, the CDR3 is TGTGCCAGCAGTTTACGGCAGGCGGGTGGCTCCTATAATTCACCCCTCCACTTT. Protein product: CASSLRQAGGSYNSPLHF. The chain is built from TRBV27 and TRBJ1-6, with no clear D. The CDR3 totals 18 residues. Germline-derived CDR1 and CDR2 are MNHEY and SMNVEV (reference sequence). V lost 2 bases to trimming and J lost 0 bases, with 14 bases between them.

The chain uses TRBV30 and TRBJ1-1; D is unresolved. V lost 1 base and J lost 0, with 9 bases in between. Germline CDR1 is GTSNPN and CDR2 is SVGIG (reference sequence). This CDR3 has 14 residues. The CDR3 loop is CAWSGVGMNTEAFF. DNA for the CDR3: TGTGCCTGGAGTGGGGTGGGAATGAACACTGAAGCTTTCTTT.

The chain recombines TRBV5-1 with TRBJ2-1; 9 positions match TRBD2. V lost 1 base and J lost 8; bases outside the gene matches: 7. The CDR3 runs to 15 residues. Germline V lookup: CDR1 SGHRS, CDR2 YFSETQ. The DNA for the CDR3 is TGCGCCAGCAGCTTGTCGGGTGCGGGAGGGGATGAGCAGTTCTTC. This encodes CASSLSGAGGDEQFF.

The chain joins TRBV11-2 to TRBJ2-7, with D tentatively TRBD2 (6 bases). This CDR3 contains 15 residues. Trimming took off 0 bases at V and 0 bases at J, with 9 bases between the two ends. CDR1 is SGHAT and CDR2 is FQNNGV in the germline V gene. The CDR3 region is CASSLERGSSYEQYF. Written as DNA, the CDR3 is TGTGCCAGCAGCTTAGAGCGGGGAAGCTCCTACGAGCAGTACTTC.